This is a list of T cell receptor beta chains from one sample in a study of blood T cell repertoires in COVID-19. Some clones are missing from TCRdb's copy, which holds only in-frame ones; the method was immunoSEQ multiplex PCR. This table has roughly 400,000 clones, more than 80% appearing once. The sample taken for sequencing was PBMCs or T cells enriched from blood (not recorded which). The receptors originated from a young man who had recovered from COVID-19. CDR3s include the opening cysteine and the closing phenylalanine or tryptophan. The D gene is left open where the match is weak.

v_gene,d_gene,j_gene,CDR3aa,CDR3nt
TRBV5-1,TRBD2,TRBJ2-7,CASSGAGDAYEQYF,TGCGCCAGCAGTGGTGCGGGAGATGCCTACGAGCAGTACTTC
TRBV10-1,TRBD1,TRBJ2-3,CASGSTGADTQYF,TGCGCCAGCGGTTCTACAGGGGCAGATACGCAGTATTTT
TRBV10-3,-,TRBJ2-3,CAISGRTVTDTQYF,TGTGCCATCAGTGGTCGGACAGTAACAGATACGCAGTATTTT
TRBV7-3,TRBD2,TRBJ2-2,CASSSGLAGVGTGELFF,TGTGCCAGCAGCTCGGGACTAGCGGGAGTAGGTACCGGGGAGCTGTTTTTT
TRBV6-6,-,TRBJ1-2,CASRFDTFQYGYTF,TGTGCCAGCAGATTTGACACCTTCCAATATGGCTACACCTTC
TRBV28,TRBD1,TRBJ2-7,CASSLQDRGREQYF,TGTGCCAGCAGTTTGCAGGACAGGGGTCGCGAGCAGTACTTC
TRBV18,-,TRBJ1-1,CASSQSRENTEAFF,TGTGCCAGCTCTCAATCGAGGGAGAACACTGAAGCTTTCTTT
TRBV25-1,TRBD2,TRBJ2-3,CASSRTSGRGTDTQYF,TGTGCCAGCAGTCGGACTAGCGGGAGGGGCACAGATACGCAGTATTTT
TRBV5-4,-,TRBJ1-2,CASSLEDSGYGYTF,TGTGCCAGCAGCTTGGAGGACAGTGGCTATGGCTACACCTTC
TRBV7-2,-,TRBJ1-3,CASTSGSSGNTIYF,TGTGCCAGCACCTCAGGTAGCTCTGGAAACACCATATATTTT
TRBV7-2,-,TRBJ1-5,CASSLVGATLQPQHF,TGTGCCAGCAGCTTGGTAGGGGCGACCCTCCAGCCCCAGCATTTT
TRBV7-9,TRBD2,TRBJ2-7,CASSLAGTSAAYEQYF,TGTGCCAGCAGCTTAGCAGGGACTAGCGCGGCCTACGAGCAGTACTTC
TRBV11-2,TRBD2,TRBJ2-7,CASSNLAGGPEQYF,TGTGCCAGCAGCAACCTAGCGGGAGGGCCTGAGCAGTACTTC